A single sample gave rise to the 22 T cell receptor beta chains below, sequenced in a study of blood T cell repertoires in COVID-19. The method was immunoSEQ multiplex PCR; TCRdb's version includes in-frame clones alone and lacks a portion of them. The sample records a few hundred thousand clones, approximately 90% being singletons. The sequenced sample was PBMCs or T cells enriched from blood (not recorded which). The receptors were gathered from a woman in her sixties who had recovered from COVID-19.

In nucleotides, the CDR3 is TGTGCCAGCAGTGAAATGGGCCTGAATTCACCCCTCCACTTT. As protein: CASSEMGLNSPLHF. This chain uses TRBV2 with TRBJ1-6, with D unclear. The CDR3 totals 14 residues. CDR1 is SNHLY, CDR2 FYNNEI, per germline. V lost 2 bases and J 7 bases, leaving 9 bases between the germline ends.

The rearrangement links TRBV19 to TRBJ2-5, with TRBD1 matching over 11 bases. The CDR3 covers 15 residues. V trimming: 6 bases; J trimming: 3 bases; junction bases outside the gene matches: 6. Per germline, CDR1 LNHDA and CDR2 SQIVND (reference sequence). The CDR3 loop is CASSQGTGGKETQYF. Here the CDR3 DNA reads TGTGCCAGTAGCCAAGGGACAGGGGGGAAAGAGACCCAGTACTTC. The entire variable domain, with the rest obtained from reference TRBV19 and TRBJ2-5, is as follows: DGGITQSPKYLFRKEGQNVTLSCEQNLNHDAMYWYRQDPGQGLRLIYYSQIVNDFQKGDIAEGYSVSREKKESFPLTVTSAQKNPTAFYLCASSQGTGGKETQYFGPGTRLLVL.

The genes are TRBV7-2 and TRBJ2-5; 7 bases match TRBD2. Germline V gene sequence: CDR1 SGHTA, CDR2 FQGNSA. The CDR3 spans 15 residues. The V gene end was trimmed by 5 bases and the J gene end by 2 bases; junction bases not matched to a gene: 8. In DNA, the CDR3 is TGTGCCAGCAGCGTCATGGGGGGGAGACAAGAGACCCAGTACTTC. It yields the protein CASSVMGGRQETQYF.

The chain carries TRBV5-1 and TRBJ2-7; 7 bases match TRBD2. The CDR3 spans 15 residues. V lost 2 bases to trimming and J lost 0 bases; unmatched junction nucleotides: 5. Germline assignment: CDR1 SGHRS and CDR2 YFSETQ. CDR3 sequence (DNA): TGCGCCAGCAGCTTCTGGACGGGAGGCTCCTACGAGCAGTACTTC. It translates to CASSFWTGGSYEQYF. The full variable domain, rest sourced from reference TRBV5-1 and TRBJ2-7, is KAGVTQTPRYLIKTRGQQVTLSCSPISGHRSVSWYQQTPGQGLQFLFEYFSETQRNKGNFPGRFSGRQFSNSRSEMNVSTLELGDSALYLCASSFWTGGSYEQYFGPGTRLTVT.

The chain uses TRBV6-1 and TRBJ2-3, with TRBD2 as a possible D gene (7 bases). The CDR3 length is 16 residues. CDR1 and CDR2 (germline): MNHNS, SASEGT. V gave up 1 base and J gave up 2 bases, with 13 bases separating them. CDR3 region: CASSEVGGGATDTQYF. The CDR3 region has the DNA TGTGCCAGCAGTGAAGTAGGAGGGGGGGCCACAGATACGCAGTATTTT.

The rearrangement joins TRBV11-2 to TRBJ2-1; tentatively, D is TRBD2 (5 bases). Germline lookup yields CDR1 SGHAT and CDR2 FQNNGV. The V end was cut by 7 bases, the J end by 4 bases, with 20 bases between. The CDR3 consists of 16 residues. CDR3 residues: CASIHTPGTRYNEQFF. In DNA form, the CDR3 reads TGTGCCAGCATCCACACACCGGGAACGCGTTACAATGAGCAGTTCTTC.

The CDR3 sequence is CASSYRGWRTDTQYF. In DNA form, the CDR3 reads TGCGCCAGCAGCTACAGGGGATGGAGGACAGATACGCAGTATTTT. The chain links TRBV5-1 to TRBJ2-3; the match to TRBD1 covers 7 bases. CDR1 and CDR2 (germline): SGHRS, YFSETQ. This CDR3 comprises 15 residues. Trimming at V came to 3 bases and at J to 3 bases, leaving 7 bases not matched to a gene.

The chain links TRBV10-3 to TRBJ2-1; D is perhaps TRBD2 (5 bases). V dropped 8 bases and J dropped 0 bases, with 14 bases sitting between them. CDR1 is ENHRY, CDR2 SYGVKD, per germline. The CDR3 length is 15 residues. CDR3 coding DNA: TGTGCCATCCAAAGGGCTGGGAGCTCCTACAATGAGCAGTTCTTC. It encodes CAIQRAGSSYNEQFF.

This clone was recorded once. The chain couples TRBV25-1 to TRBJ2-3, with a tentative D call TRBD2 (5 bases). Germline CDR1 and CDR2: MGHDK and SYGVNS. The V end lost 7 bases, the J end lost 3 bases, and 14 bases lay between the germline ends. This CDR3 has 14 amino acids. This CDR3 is CASNPGRSTDTQYF. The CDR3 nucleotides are TGTGCCAGCAACCCGGGGAGATCGACAGATACGCAGTATTTT.

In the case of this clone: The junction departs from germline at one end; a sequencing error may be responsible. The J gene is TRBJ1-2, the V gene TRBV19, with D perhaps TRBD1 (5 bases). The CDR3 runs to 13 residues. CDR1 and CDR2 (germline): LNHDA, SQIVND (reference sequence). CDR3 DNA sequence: TGTGCCAGTAGTATAGATCCCGACAGACCTTATCGCTTC. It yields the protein CASSIDPDRPYRF.

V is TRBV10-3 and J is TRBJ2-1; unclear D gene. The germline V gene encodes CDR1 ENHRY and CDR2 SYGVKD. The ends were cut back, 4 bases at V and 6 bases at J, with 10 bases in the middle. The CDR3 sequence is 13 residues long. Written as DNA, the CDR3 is TGTGCCATCAGTGTAGAGTTAGTCAATGAGCAGTTCTTC. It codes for CAISVELVNEQFF.

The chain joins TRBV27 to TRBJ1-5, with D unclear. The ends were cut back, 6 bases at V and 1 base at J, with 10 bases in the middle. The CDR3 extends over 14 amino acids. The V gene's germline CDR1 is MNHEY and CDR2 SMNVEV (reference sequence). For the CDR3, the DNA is TGTGCCAGCAGAAAAATAGAGAGCAATCAGCCCCAGCATTTT. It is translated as CASRKIESNQPQHF.

DNA for the CDR3: TGTGCCAGCAGCGCGACAGGGGTTGGTCTCCACGAGCAGTACTTC. Translating it yields CASSATGVGLHEQYF. V and J are TRBV9 and TRBJ2-7, with 8 bases matching TRBD1. Per germline, CDR1 SGDLS and CDR2 YYNGEE. Trimming took 3 bases from V and 5 from J; bases not matched to a gene: 10. This CDR3 comprises 15 residues.

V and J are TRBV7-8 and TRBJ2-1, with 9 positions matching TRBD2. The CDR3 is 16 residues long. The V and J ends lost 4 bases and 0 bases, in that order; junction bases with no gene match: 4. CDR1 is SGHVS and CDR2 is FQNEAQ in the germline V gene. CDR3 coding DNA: TGTGCCAGCAGCTCCAGCGGGGGGCTCTCCTACAATGAGCAGTTCTTC. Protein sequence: CASSSSGGLSYNEQFF.

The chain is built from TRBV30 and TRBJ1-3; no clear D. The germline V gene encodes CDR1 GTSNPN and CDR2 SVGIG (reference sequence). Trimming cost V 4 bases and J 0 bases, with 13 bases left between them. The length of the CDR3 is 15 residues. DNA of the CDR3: TGTGCCTGGACCAAGAAAGGGAGCTCTGGAAACACCATATATTTT. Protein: CAWTKKGSSGNTIYF. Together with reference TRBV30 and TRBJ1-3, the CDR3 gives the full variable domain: SQTIHQWPATLVQPVGSPLSLECTVEGTSNPNLYWYRQAAGRGLQLLFYSVGIGQISSEVPQNLSASRPQDRQFILSSKKLLLSDSGFYLCAWTKKGSSGNTIYFGEGSWLTVV.

CDR3 in DNA: TGCGCCAGCAGCCGATTCCCCGCGACAACTAATGAAAAACTGTTTTTT. Encoded protein: CASSRFPATTNEKLFF. The chain employs TRBV5-1 and TRBJ1-4; D is ambiguous. This CDR3 comprises 16 residues. V lost 4 bases to trimming and J lost 0 bases, with 13 bases between them. Germline loops: CDR1 SGHRS, CDR2 YFSETQ.

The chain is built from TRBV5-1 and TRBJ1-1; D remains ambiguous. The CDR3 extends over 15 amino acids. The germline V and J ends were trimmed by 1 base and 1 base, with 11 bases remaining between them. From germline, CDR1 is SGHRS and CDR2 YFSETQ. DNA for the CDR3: TGCGCCAGCAGCTTGAGGGAGGGTGCGAACACTGAAGCTTTCTTT. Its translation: CASSLREGANTEAFF.

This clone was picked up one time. The CDR3 is CASSPDRGGTDTQYF. The CDR3 nucleotides read TGTGCCAGCAGCCCTGACAGGGGGGGAACAGATACGCAGTATTTT. This sequence joins TRBV7-8 and TRBJ2-3, with 9 bases lining up with TRBD1. The V gene end was trimmed by 5 bases and the J gene end by 3 bases; junction bases not matched to a gene: 6. CDR3 size: 15 residues. The germline gives CDR1 SGHVS, CDR2 FQNEAQ.

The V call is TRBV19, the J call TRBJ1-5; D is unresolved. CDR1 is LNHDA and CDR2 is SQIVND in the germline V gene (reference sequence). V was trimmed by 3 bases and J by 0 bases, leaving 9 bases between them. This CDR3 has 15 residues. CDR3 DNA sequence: TGTGCCAGTAGTATCCCGCTCTATAGCAATCAGCCCCAGCATTTT. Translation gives CASSIPLYSNQPQHF. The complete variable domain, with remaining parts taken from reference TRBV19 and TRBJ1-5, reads DGGITQSPKYLFRKEGQNVTLSCEQNLNHDAMYWYRQDPGQGLRLIYYSQIVNDFQKGDIAEGYSVSREKKESFPLTVTSAQKNPTAFYLCASSIPLYSNQPQHFGDGTRLSIL.

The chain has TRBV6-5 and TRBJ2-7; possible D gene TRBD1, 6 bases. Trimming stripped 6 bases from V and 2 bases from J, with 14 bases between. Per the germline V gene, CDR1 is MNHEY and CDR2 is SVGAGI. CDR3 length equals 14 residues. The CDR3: CASRNRVSPYEQYF. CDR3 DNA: TGTGCCAGCAGGAACAGGGTGAGTCCCTACGAGCAGTACTTC.

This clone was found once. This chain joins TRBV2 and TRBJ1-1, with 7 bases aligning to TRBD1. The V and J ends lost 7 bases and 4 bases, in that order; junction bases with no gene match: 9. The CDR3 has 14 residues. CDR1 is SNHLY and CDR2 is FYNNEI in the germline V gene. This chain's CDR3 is CASITQGDGTEAFF. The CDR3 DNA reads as TGTGCCAGCATAACGCAGGGGGATGGCACTGAAGCTTTCTTT.

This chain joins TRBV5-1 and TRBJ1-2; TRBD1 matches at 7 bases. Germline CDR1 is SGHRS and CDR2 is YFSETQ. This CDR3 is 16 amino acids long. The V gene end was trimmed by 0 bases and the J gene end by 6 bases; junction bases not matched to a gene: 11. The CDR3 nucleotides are TGCGCCAGCAGCTTGGAGGGTCCCGACAGGGTGAATGGCTACACCTTC. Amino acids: CASSLEGPDRVNGYTF.